The 13 T cell receptor beta chains below come from one sample, sequenced in a study of T cell responses to AZD1222 COVID-19 vaccine. Profiled with immunoSEQ multiplex PCR; TCRdb holds only in-frame clones, not every one. The profile shows about 140,000 clones, 90% of them singletons. Sequenced here: peripheral blood, sampled on day 0 of AZD1222 vaccination. The source is an adult in good health.

Concerning this clone itself: Other nucleotide sequences in the sample specify the same CDR3. V is TRBV19 and J is TRBJ1-1, with 7 nucleotides matching TRBD1. CDR3 length: 13 amino acids. Per germline, CDR1 LNHDA and CDR2 SQIVND (reference sequence). V lost 4 bases and J lost 5; bases outside the gene matches: 4. CDR3 bases: TGTGCCAGTAGTACGCAGGGGGGGACTGAAGCTTTCTTT. Its translation is CASSTQGGTEAFF.

The V and J genes are TRBV30 and TRBJ1-1; D possibly corresponds to TRBD1 (5 bases). From germline, CDR1 is GTSNPN and CDR2 SVGIG (reference sequence). Trimming pared 5 bases from V and 10 bases from J, leaving 11 bases between. The CDR3 sequence is 10 residues long. The CDR3 DNA reads as TGTGCCTGGGGTAGGGGTTCAGCTTTCTTT. The encoded protein is CAWGRGSAFF. Using reference TRBV30 and TRBJ1-1 for the parts outside the CDR3, the full variable domain is SQTIHQWPATLVQPVGSPLSLECTVEGTSNPNLYWYRQAAGRGLQLLFYSVGIGQISSEVPQNLSASRPQDRQFILSSKKLLLSDSGFYLCAWGRGSAFFGQGTRLTVV.

V and J are TRBV11-2 and TRBJ2-2; D is unresolved. Trimming took off 5 bases at V and 0 bases at J, with 4 bases between the two ends. The CDR3 runs 13 residues. CDR1 SGHAT and CDR2 FQNNGV come from the germline V gene. CDR3 DNA: TGTGCCAGCAGCAGATCGAACACCGGGGAGCTGTTTTTT. Its protein is CASSRSNTGELFF.

This clone has just one count. The rearrangement joins TRBV6-5 to TRBJ2-7; a possible D gene is TRBD1 (5 bases). Trimming left V 4 bases short and J 2 bases short, with 12 bases between. Germline V CDR1 and CDR2: MNHEY, SVGAGI. The CDR3 has 14 residues. The CDR3 reads CASSSPGITYEQYF. CDR3 sequence (DNA): TGTGCCAGCAGTTCACCAGGGATAACCTACGAGCAGTACTTC.

The chain combines TRBV5-1 with TRBJ2-7; D is perhaps TRBD1 (6 bases). Looked up from germline, CDR1 is SGHRS and CDR2 is YFSETQ. The CDR3 spans 15 residues. Trimming stripped 0 bases from V and 3 bases from J, with 13 bases between. In DNA, the CDR3 is TGCGCCAGCAGCTTGGCATCGCAGGGGATCTACGAGCAGTACTTC. Amino acid sequence: CASSLASQGIYEQYF.

The V and J genes are TRBV15 and TRBJ1-6, with D hard to call. V dropped 0 bases and J dropped 7 bases, with 16 bases sitting between them. Germline V gene sequence: CDR1 LNHNV, CDR2 YYDKDF (reference sequence). The CDR3 covers 17 residues. The CDR3 loop is CATSRDSARVRNSPLHF. In DNA, the CDR3 is TGTGCCACCAGCAGAGATTCGGCGAGGGTGAGGAATTCACCCCTCCACTTT. Filled out from reference TRBV15 and TRBJ1-6, the complete variable domain reads DAMVIQNPRYQVTQFGKPVTLSCSQTLNHNVMYWYQQKSSQAPKLLFHYYDKDFNNEADTPDNFQSRRPNTSFCFLDIRSPGLGDTAMYLCATSRDSARVRNSPLHFGNGTRLTVT.

Of note for this clone: This sample includes further DNA sequences coding for the same CDR3. V gene TRBV7-2 combines with J gene TRBJ1-3; D unresolved. The CDR3 extends over 15 amino acids. Trimming took 5 bases from V and 2 from J, leaving 13 bases between them. Germline V gene data show CDR1 as SGHTA and CDR2 as FQGNSA. CDR3 bases: TGTGCCAGCAGCCTTGCGCCGGCGCCTGGAAACACCATATATTTT. Translated, it gives CASSLAPAPGNTIYF.

The chain recombines TRBV7-3 with TRBJ2-5, with 8 bases identical to TRBD2. The CDR3 covers 17 residues. V gave up 5 bases and J gave up 2 bases; unmatched junction bases: 13. CDR1 SGHTA and CDR2 FQGTGA come from the germline V gene. The CDR3 coding sequence is TGTGCCAGCAGCCGACACCCAGCGGGAGTGGGGCAAGAGACCCAGTACTTC. Translating it yields CASSRHPAGVGQETQYF. The full variable domain, completed using reference TRBV7-3 and TRBJ2-5, is GAGVSQTPSNKVTEKGKYVELRCDPISGHTALYWYRQSLGQGPEFLIYFQGTGAADDSGLPNDRFFAVRPEGSVSTLKIQRTERGDSAVYLCASSRHPAGVGQETQYFGPGTRLLVL.

The rearrangement links TRBV29-1 to TRBJ1-1; the D is unclear. Germline V gene data show CDR1 as SQVTM and CDR2 as ANQGSEA. The V and J ends lost 5 bases and 4 bases respectively, with 17 bases between them. The CDR3 length is 14 residues. In DNA form, the CDR3 reads TGCAGCGTTTTGTTTTACGGATTATTCACTGAAGCTTTCTTT. Residues: CSVLFYGLFTEAFF.

This chain links TRBV9 with TRBJ2-3; 12 bases map to TRBD2. The V segment lost 3 bases and the J segment 0 bases; nucleotides outside the gene matches: 11. CDR3 length: 19 residues. CDR1 and CDR2 from the germline V gene are SGDLS and YYNGEE. The CDR3 sequence is CASSGPGTSGRSSTDTQYF. The DNA for the CDR3 is TGTGCCAGCAGCGGTCCCGGGACTAGCGGGCGATCTAGCACAGATACGCAGTATTTT.

The V and J genes are TRBV27 and TRBJ1-5; D remains ambiguous. With 1 base removed from V and 3 bases from J, the gap between germline ends came to 19 bases. Germline V CDR1 and CDR2: MNHEY, SMNVEV (reference sequence). This CDR3 contains 18 residues. CDR3 sequence: CASSLWGGPDGNNQPQHF. The CDR3 DNA sequence: TGTGCCAGCAGTTTATGGGGTGGCCCGGACGGAAACAATCAGCCCCAGCATTTT.

This chain links TRBV2 with TRBJ1-1, with D maybe TRBD1 (5 bases). The CDR3 contains 13 residues. Deletions cut 6 bases from V and 1 base from J, with 9 bases between. Germline V lookup: CDR1 SNHLY, CDR2 FYNNEI. CDR3 sequence reads: CASSGTANTEAFF. As DNA, the CDR3 is TGTGCCAGCAGCGGGACGGCGAACACTGAAGCTTTCTTT.

The rearrangement uses TRBV6-1 and TRBJ1-5; perhaps TRBD1 as D (5 bases). The CDR3 length is 17 residues. V lost 4 bases to trimming and J lost 0 bases, with 16 bases between them. The germline V gene has CDR1 MNHNS and CDR2 SASEGT. The CDR3 loop reads CASSGDARDVSNQPQHF. CDR3 DNA: TGTGCCAGCAGTGGGGATGCCAGGGACGTTAGCAATCAGCCCCAGCATTTT.